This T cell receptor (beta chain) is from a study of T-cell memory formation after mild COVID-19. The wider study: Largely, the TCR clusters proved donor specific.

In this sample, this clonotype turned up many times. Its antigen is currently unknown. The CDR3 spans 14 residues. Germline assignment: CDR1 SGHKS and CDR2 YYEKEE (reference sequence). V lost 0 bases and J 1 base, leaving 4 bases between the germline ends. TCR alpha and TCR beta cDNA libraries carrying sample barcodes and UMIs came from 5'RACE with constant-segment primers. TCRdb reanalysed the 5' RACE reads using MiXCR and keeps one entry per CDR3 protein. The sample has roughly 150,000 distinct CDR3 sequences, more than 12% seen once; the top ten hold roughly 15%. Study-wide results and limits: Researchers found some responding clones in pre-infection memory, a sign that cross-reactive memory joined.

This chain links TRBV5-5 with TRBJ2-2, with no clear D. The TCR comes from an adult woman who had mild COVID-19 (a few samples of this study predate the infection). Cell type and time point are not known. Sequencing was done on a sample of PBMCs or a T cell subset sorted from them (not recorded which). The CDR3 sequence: CASSLDGNTGELFF. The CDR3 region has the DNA TGTGCCAGCAGCTTGGACGGGAACACCGGGGAGCTGTTTTTT.